The 21 T cell receptor beta chains given below trace back to one sample, sequenced in a study of T cell changes during pregnancy in multiple sclerosis. The protocol was immunoSEQ multiplex PCR, while the TCRdb copy is restricted to in-frame clones and leaves out a portion. The sample shows about 32,000 clones, 91% of them seen only once. This specimen was CD8+ T cells from peripheral blood mononuclear cells, taken in the second trimester of pregnancy. The receptors shown here come from a female donor in good health, enrolled as a control in a pregnancy study.

The V and J genes are TRBV6-5 and TRBJ2-7, with 8 nucleotides matching TRBD1. In germline, CDR1 is MNHEY, CDR2 SVGAGI. J was trimmed by 3 bases and V by 7 bases; bases with no gene match: 5. The CDR3 length is 13 residues. The CDR3 reads CASTQTGGYEQYF. CDR3 DNA sequence: TGTGCCAGCACTCAAACAGGGGGCTACGAGCAGTACTTC.

The rearrangement uses TRBV9 and TRBJ2-7; the D gene is possibly TRBD2 (6 bases). CDR1 SGDLS and CDR2 YYNGEE come from the germline V gene. The CDR3 is 15 amino acids. V shed 3 bases and J shed 3 bases, with 16 bases lying between them. For the CDR3, the DNA is TGTGCCAGCAGCGGGCGGGACGGAGGATTCTACGAGCAGTACTTC. Translating it yields CASSGRDGGFYEQYF. The complete variable domain, with remaining parts taken from reference TRBV9 and TRBJ2-7, reads DSGVTQTPKHLITATGQRVTLRCSPRSGDLSVYWYQQSLDQGLQFLIQYYNGEERAKGNILERFSAQQFPDLHSELNLSSLELGDSALYFCASSGRDGGFYEQYFGPGTRLTVT.

The chain joins TRBV27 to TRBJ2-7, with D perhaps matching TRBD2 (6 bases). The germline CDR1 and CDR2 sequences are MNHEY and SMNVEV (reference sequence). V was clipped by 0 bases and J by 0 bases, with 15 bases between them. The CDR3 runs to 17 residues. The CDR3 DNA reads TGTGCCAGCAGTTTATCGCGGGGTAGCGCGGTCTCCTACGAGCAGTACTTC. Amino acids: CASSLSRGSAVSYEQYF.

This chain joins TRBV6-1 and TRBJ2-2; 12 bases are shared with TRBD2. The CDR3 sequence is 17 residues long. V lost 4 bases, J lost 2 bases, and 5 bases stayed unmatched. CDR1 MNHNS and CDR2 SASEGT come from the germline V gene. The CDR3 protein is CASSASLAGGNTGELFF. The CDR3 DNA follows: TGTGCCAGCAGTGCTTCACTAGCGGGGGGTAACACCGGGGAGCTGTTTTTT.

Concerning this clone itself: It is unclear where the CDR3 begins or ends on the DNA, so no DNA is shown, and the CDR3 is as TCRdb lists it. The rearrangement uses TRBV27 and TRBJ2-4; the tabulated D call, TRBD2, remains unverified against the DNA. CDR1 is MNHEY, CDR2 SMNVEV, per germline (reference sequence). A total of 17 residues make up the CDR3, ends included. This CDR3 is CASSSSTSGGAKNIQYF.

The chain joins TRBV7-8 to TRBJ2-1; TRBD2 aligns across 13 bases. The junction had 5 bases not matched to a gene; V was cut back by 3 bases and J by 3 bases. Germline V gene data show CDR1 as SGHVS and CDR2 as FQNEAQ. The CDR3 has 17 amino acids. The CDR3 region is CASSLWTSGGDYNEQFF. The CDR3 region has the DNA TGTGCCAGCAGCTTGTGGACTAGCGGGGGAGACTACAATGAGCAGTTCTTC.

This sequence joins TRBV27 and TRBJ2-5; 7 bases line up with TRBD2. The tail of the sequence fits TRBJ2-7 better, so the J call may be wrong. This CDR3 is built from 14 residues. Per germline, CDR1 MNHEY and CDR2 SMNVEV (reference sequence). As DNA, the CDR3 is TGTGCCAGCAGTTTAGGGGGGGGTCCCTACGAGCAGTACTTC. It specifies CASSLGGGPYEQYF.

The chain couples TRBV27 to TRBJ1-1; 7 positions match TRBD1. V gave up 5 bases and J gave up 4 bases; unmatched junction bases: 1. The CDR3 runs to 12 residues. The germline gives CDR1 MNHEY, CDR2 SMNVEV (reference sequence). CDR3 in amino acids: CASSAGGTEAFF. The CDR3 DNA reads as TGTGCCAGCAGTGCAGGGGGCACTGAAGCTTTCTTT.

The chain employs TRBV6-4 and TRBJ2-3; a weak D match, TRBD1 (6 bases). CDR1 is MRHNA, CDR2 SNTAGT, per germline. The CDR3 is 16 amino acids. V lost 0 bases to trimming and J lost 0 bases, with 10 bases between them. CDR3 sequence reads: CASSDSQGSSTDTQYF. The CDR3 DNA sequence: TGTGCCAGCAGTGACTCGCAGGGGTCTAGCACAGATACGCAGTATTTT.

This CDR3 reads CASKGRGETQYF. CDR3 DNA sequence: TGTGCCAGCAAGGGAAGGGGGGAGACCCAGTACTTC. The gene calls are TRBV2 and TRBJ2-5; a possible D gene is TRBD1 (6 bases). This CDR3 contains 12 residues. CDR1 and CDR2 (germline): SNHLY, FYNNEI. The V gene lost 7 bases and the J gene lost 5 bases, with 11 bases spanning the gap.

The rearrangement joins TRBV6-5 to TRBJ2-1; 8 bases line up with TRBD2. V was pared by 0 bases and J by 2 bases, with 3 bases of the junction left unmatched. In germline, CDR1 is MNHEY, CDR2 SVGAGI. The length of the CDR3 is 16 residues. In DNA form, the CDR3 reads TGTGCCAGCAGTTACTCCTTAGCGGGAACCTACAATGAGCAGTTCTTC. Its protein product is CASSYSLAGTYNEQFF.

V gene TRBV7-2 combines with J gene TRBJ1-1; D unclear. The CDR3 totals 16 residues. Germline V gene data show CDR1 as SGHTA and CDR2 as FQGNSA. Trimming left V 1 base short and J 5 bases short, with 17 bases between. The CDR3 spells CASSLVSYSSVTEAFF. Here the CDR3 DNA reads TGTGCCAGCAGCTTAGTATCATACTCCAGCGTTACTGAAGCTTTCTTT.

The chain joins TRBV9 to TRBJ2-2, with D hard to call. The germline V gene encodes CDR1 SGDLS and CDR2 YYNGEE. Trimming removed 0 bases at V and 3 bases at J, with 3 bases between. This CDR3 has 13 amino acids. The CDR3 protein is CASSVGDTGELFF. CDR3 DNA: TGTGCCAGCAGCGTAGGAGACACCGGGGAGCTGTTTTTT.

J is TRBJ2-1 and V is TRBV19, with a tentative D call TRBD2 (5 bases). CDR3 length: 15 amino acids. Trimming took off 3 bases at V and 0 bases at J, with 9 bases between the two ends. Germline V gene lookup returns CDR1 LNHDA and CDR2 SQIVND (reference sequence). The CDR3 DNA is TGTGCCAGTAGTATTCGGCTAGCCTCCTACAATGAGCAGTTCTTC. Protein product: CASSIRLASYNEQFF.

This clone was seen only a few times. J is TRBJ2-7 and V is TRBV14; TRBD1 matches 8 bases. Germline-derived CDR1 and CDR2 are SGHDN and FVKESK. The V segment lost 3 bases and the J segment 5 bases; nucleotides outside the gene matches: 6. The CDR3 runs to 14 residues. CDR3 sequence reads: CASSQRHRGDEQYF. The CDR3 nucleotides read TGTGCCAGCAGCCAGCGGCACAGGGGGGACGAGCAGTACTTC.

The chain couples TRBV19 to TRBJ2-7, with 7 bases identical to TRBD1. The CDR3 is 13 amino acids. J was trimmed by 3 bases and V by 5 bases; bases with no gene match: 4. Germline V CDR1 and CDR2: LNHDA, SQIVND (reference sequence). In nucleotides, the CDR3 is TGTGCCAGTAGTTCGGGACAGAGCTACGAGCAGTACTTC. This codes for CASSSGQSYEQYF.

The chain is built from TRBV2 and TRBJ1-2, with a weak D call TRBD1 (5 bases). Per germline, CDR1 SNHLY and CDR2 FYNNEI. The ends were cut back, 3 bases at V and 6 bases at J, with 20 bases in the middle. The CDR3 runs to 16 residues. The CDR3 bases are TGTGCCAGCAGTGATGGGATCAGGGTTCTGATCGATGGCTACACCTTC. Translated: CASSDGIRVLIDGYTF. The whole variable domain, filled in from reference TRBV2 and TRBJ1-2, reads EPEVTQTPSHQVTQMGQEVILRCVPISNHLYFYWYRQILGQKVEFLVSFYNNEISEKSEIFDDQFSVERPDGSNFTLKIRSTKLEDSAMYFCASSDGIRVLIDGYTFGSGTRLTVV.

The chain uses TRBV7-9 and TRBJ1-5; tentatively, D is TRBD1 (5 bases). There are 16 residues in the CDR3. Trimming left V 5 bases short and J 0 bases short, with 14 bases between. Germline CDR1 SEHNR, CDR2 FQNEAQ (reference sequence). The CDR3 sequence: CASSAGTGYSNQPQHF. In DNA, the CDR3 is TGTGCCAGCAGCGCCGGAACAGGATATAGCAATCAGCCCCAGCATTTT. Together with reference TRBV7-9 and TRBJ1-5, the CDR3 gives the full variable domain: DTGVSQNPRHKITKRGQNVTFRCDPISEHNRLYWYRQTLGQGPEFLTYFQNEAQLEKSRLLSDRFSAERPKGSFSTLEIQRTEQGDSAMYLCASSAGTGYSNQPQHFGDGTRLSIL.

The J gene is TRBJ2-7, the V gene TRBV19; maybe TRBD1 (6 bases). The germline V gene encodes CDR1 LNHDA and CDR2 SQIVND (reference sequence). V dropped 3 bases and J dropped 2 bases, with 11 bases sitting between them. The CDR3 is 14 amino acids. The CDR3 nucleotides read TGTGCCAGTAGTATGGGGGACACTCCCTACGAGCAGTACTTC. Its protein is CASSMGDTPYEQYF.

The chain carries TRBV4-3 and TRBJ2-3; the match to TRBD2 covers 9 bases. Germline V CDR1 and CDR2: LGHNA, YSLEER. The CDR3 extends over 17 amino acids. The V gene end was trimmed by 2 bases and the J gene end by 0 bases; junction bases not matched to a gene: 6. CDR3 amino acids: CASSQTQAGGSTDTQYF. The CDR3 DNA reads as TGCGCCAGCAGCCAAACCCAAGCGGGGGGAAGCACAGATACGCAGTATTTT.

This chain connects TRBV6-5 to TRBJ2-7, with 8 positions matching TRBD1. J was trimmed by 2 bases and V by 7 bases; bases with no gene match: 10. This CDR3 has 15 residues. Germline V gives CDR1 MNHEY, CDR2 SVGAGI. CDR3 protein: CASNPAGTGPYEQYF. The CDR3 DNA sequence: TGTGCCAGCAACCCTGCCGGGACAGGACCCTACGAGCAGTACTTC.